Presented here are 21 T cell receptor beta chains from one specimen sequenced in a study of PD-1 blockade in classical Hodgkin lymphoma. The time point here: cycle 4 day 1 (C4D1), after about 6 weeks of nivolumab. The patients all showed relapse after autologous stem cell transplantation, while their brentuximab vedotin exposure varied. Profiling relied on immunoSEQ multiplex PCR, and the TCRdb table lists in-frame clones only, not all of them. The repertoire holds 30,000 or so clones, with over 70% as singletons. This material consisted of peripheral blood mononuclear cells (PBMCs), taken before the fourth cycle of nivolumab. The receptors stem from a human donor with classical Hodgkin lymphoma.

This clone came up a few times. This sequence joins TRBV7-2 and TRBJ2-7; a weak D match, TRBD1 (5 bases). Trimming left V 4 bases short and J 4 bases short, with 14 bases between. CDR1 is SGHTA, CDR2 FQGNSA, per germline. This CDR3 contains 14 residues. The CDR3 here is CASSSRGARYEQYF. The CDR3 nucleotides are TGTGCCAGCAGCTCCCGTGGGGCCAGGTACGAGCAGTACTTC.

The chain combines TRBV7-9 with TRBJ2-2, with 10 bases matching TRBD1. Losses at the gene ends were 5 bases for V and 4 bases for J; bases not matched to a gene: 10. Germline-derived CDR1 and CDR2 are SEHNR and FQNEAQ (reference sequence). This CDR3 region has 17 residues. CDR3 coding DNA: TGTGCCAGCAGCGGACACGCCGGGACAGGGGTCACCGGGGAGCTGTTTTTT. Translation gives CASSGHAGTGVTGELFF.

V gene TRBV11-3 combines with J gene TRBJ1-5; 7 bases match TRBD1. The CDR3 runs to 16 residues. J gave up 4 bases and V 5 bases, and 11 bases lay outside the gene matches. In germline, CDR1 is SGHNT, CDR2 YENEEA. CDR3 loop: CASSKGAGAPNQPQHF. The CDR3 DNA follows: TGTGCCAGCAGCAAGGGGGCGGGGGCCCCAAATCAGCCCCAGCATTTT.

CDR3 residues: CASSLSGRTANTGELFF. Written as DNA, the CDR3 is TGCGCCAGCAGCTTGTCGGGGAGGACAGCGAACACCGGGGAGCTGTTTTTT. This chain links TRBV5-1 with TRBJ2-2; D is tentatively TRBD1 or TRBD2 (6 bases each). V was cut by 1 base and J by 0 bases, with 13 bases left in between. This CDR3 is 17 amino acids long. Germline V lookup: CDR1 SGHRS, CDR2 YFSETQ.

In regard to this clone: Compared with germline, one end of the junction differs, possibly owing to a read error. The chain uses TRBV5-3 and TRBJ1-5; 8 bases fit TRBD1. TRBV5-3 is reported as an ORF; its role is uncertain. The CDR3 totals 14 residues. As DNA, the CDR3 is TGTGCCAGCAGCTTAGGACAGGGCGGTCAGCCCCAGCATTTT. Protein: CASSLGQGGQPQHF.

The chain links TRBV6-4 to TRBJ2-2; D remains unclear. Trimming stripped 6 bases from V and 0 bases from J, with 11 bases between. The CDR3 runs 15 residues. The germline gives CDR1 MRHNA, CDR2 SNTAGT. CDR3 residues: CASRTFMANTGELFF. DNA of the CDR3: TGTGCCAGCAGAACCTTTATGGCGAACACCGGGGAGCTGTTTTTT.

This clone was observed once. The CDR3 here is CASSIAGGGQPQHF. CDR3 DNA sequence: TGTGCCAGTAGTATAGCGGGAGGGGGTCAGCCCCAGCATTTT. This chain uses TRBV19 with TRBJ1-5, with D possibly TRBD1 on 6 matching bases. Trimming shortened V by 1 base and J by 6 bases, and 10 bases separated the two germline ends. This CDR3 has 14 residues. The germline V gene has CDR1 LNHDA and CDR2 SQIVND (reference sequence).

V and J are TRBV6-6 and TRBJ1-1, with D uncertain. The CDR3 totals 14 residues. CDR1 and CDR2 from the germline V gene are MNHNY and SVGAGI (reference sequence). V was clipped by 5 bases and J by 4 bases, with 14 bases between them. The CDR3 spells CASSPPGGFTEAFF. CDR3 DNA: TGTGCCAGCAGTCCCCCAGGAGGGTTCACTGAAGCTTTCTTT.

The chain couples TRBV2 to TRBJ1-5; D remains ambiguous. V shed 0 bases and J shed 4 bases, with 10 bases lying between them. This CDR3 is built from 15 residues. Germline V gene lookup returns CDR1 SNHLY and CDR2 FYNNEI. CDR3 sequence (DNA): TGTGCCAGCAGTGAAGCCCCCGGGAGGAATCAGCCCCAGCATTTT. This sequence encodes CASSEAPGRNQPQHF.

This chain joins TRBV5-4 and TRBJ2-7; D is perhaps TRBD2 (6 bases). The CDR3 has 12 amino acids. CDR1 is SGHNT, CDR2 YYREEE, per germline (reference sequence). Between the trimmed V and J ends, which lost 4 bases and 5 bases, there was a span of 10 bases. The CDR3 DNA is TGTGCCAGCAGCCCCCCGGGGGACGAGCAGTACTTC. Protein: CASSPPGDEQYF. The whole variable domain, remainder taken from reference TRBV5-4 and TRBJ2-7, is ETGVTQSPTHLIKTRGQQVTLRCSSQSGHNTVSWYQQALGQGPQFIFQYYREEENGRGNFPPRFSGLQFPNYSSELNVNALELDDSALYLCASSPPGDEQYFGPGTRLTVT.

V and J are TRBV7-3 and TRBJ2-1; unclear D gene. This CDR3 is 13 amino acids long. The V and J ends lost 2 bases and 1 base respectively, with 3 bases between them. The germline V gene has CDR1 SGHTA and CDR2 FQGTGA. CDR3: CASSLSSYNEQFF. The CDR3 coding sequence is TGTGCCAGCAGCTTATCTTCCTACAATGAGCAGTTCTTC.

This chain connects TRBV4-1 to TRBJ2-7; TRBD1 matches 12 bases. V dropped 3 bases and J dropped 2; count of bases not matched to a gene: 2. The CDR3 runs to 15 residues. Germline V gene sequence: CDR1 MGHRA, CDR2 YSYEKL. CDR3 sequence reads: CASSQGQGATYEQYF. The CDR3, as DNA: TGCGCCAGCAGCCAGGGACAGGGGGCGACCTACGAGCAGTACTTC.

The rearrangement joins TRBV29-1 to TRBJ2-3; 7 bases align to TRBD1. This CDR3 is built from 12 residues. Trimming cost V 6 bases and J 14 bases; bases outside gene matches: 14. CDR1 SQVTM and CDR2 ANQGSEA come from the germline V gene. The CDR3 region is CSVARKDRLSYF. Here the CDR3 DNA reads TGCAGCGTGGCCCGAAAGGACAGGCTATCGTATTTT.

The J gene is TRBJ2-7, the V gene TRBV19; 9 bases match TRBD1. The CDR3 length is 15 residues. Looked up from germline, CDR1 is LNHDA and CDR2 is SQIVND (reference sequence). J lost 2 bases, V lost 5 bases, and 7 bases had no gene match. Written as DNA, the CDR3 is TGTGCCAGTAGTGTCGGGACAGGGTCTCCCTACGAGCAGTACTTC. Amino acids: CASSVGTGSPYEQYF.

The chain is built from TRBV7-2 and TRBJ2-3; 7 nucleotides agree with TRBD1. V was clipped by 3 bases and J by 4 bases; unmatched bases: 1. In germline, CDR1 is SGHTA, CDR2 FQGNSA. This CDR3 has 13 residues. CDR3 protein: CASSLTGSDTQYF. As DNA, the CDR3 is TGTGCCAGCAGCTTGACAGGGTCAGATACGCAGTATTTT.

The gene calls are TRBV30 and TRBJ1-3, with D perhaps TRBD1 (5 bases). Germline-derived CDR1 and CDR2 are GTSNPN and SVGIG (reference sequence). This CDR3 has 13 residues. V shed 0 bases and J shed 4 bases, with 7 bases lying between them. The CDR3 loop reads CAWSVQAGNTIYF. The CDR3 DNA reads TGTGCCTGGAGTGTACAGGCCGGAAACACCATATATTTT.

The chain couples TRBV6-7 to TRBJ2-1, with D possibly being TRBD1 or TRBD2 (5 bases each). TRBV6-7 is treated as an ORF (open reading frame) with a function not yet certain. This CDR3 comprises 13 residues. V dropped 8 bases and J dropped 4 bases, with 12 bases sitting between them. CDR3 residues: CASPGAPYNEQFF. The CDR3 region has the DNA TGTGCCAGCCCCGGGGCTCCTTACAATGAGCAGTTCTTC.

The rearrangement uses TRBV12-5 and TRBJ2-1; 11 bases align to TRBD2. From germline, CDR1 is LGHNT and CDR2 FRNRAP. The CDR3 length is 16 residues. J gave up 4 bases and V 4 bases, and 6 bases lay outside the gene matches. As DNA, the CDR3 is TGTGCTAGTGGTTCCGTCCTAGCGGGGGGATACAATGAGCAGTTCTTC. Protein sequence: CASGSVLAGGYNEQFF.

The chain employs TRBV2 and TRBJ1-5; D might be TRBD1 (6 bases). The V gene lost 5 bases and the J gene lost 3 bases, with 14 bases spanning the gap. Germline V lookup: CDR1 SNHLY, CDR2 FYNNEI. The CDR3 runs to 15 residues. The DNA of the CDR3 is TGTGCCAGCAGTACGACAGGAGGTTACAATCAGCCCCAGCATTTT. Its translation: CASSTTGGYNQPQHF.

This clone appeared once. The genes are TRBV7-8 and TRBJ2-6, with TRBD1 as a possible D gene (5 bases). The V gene's germline CDR1 is SGHVS and CDR2 FQNEAQ. The V end lost 8 bases, the J end lost 3 bases, and 14 bases lay between the germline ends. This CDR3 comprises 15 residues. CDR3 nucleotide sequence: TGTGCCAGCGGCAAGGGCAGGGATGGGGCCAACGTCCTGACTTTC. Its translation is CASGKGRDGANVLTF.

V usage is TRBV7-2 and J usage is TRBJ2-4, with D perhaps matching TRBD1 (6 bases). V lost 5 bases, J lost 6 bases, and 20 bases lay in between. CDR1 and CDR2 (germline): SGHTA, FQGNSA. The CDR3 is 16 residues long. In DNA form, the CDR3 reads TGTGCCAGCAGCCCGATCACAGGGACCACTACAAACATTCAGTACTTC. This encodes CASSPITGTTTNIQYF.